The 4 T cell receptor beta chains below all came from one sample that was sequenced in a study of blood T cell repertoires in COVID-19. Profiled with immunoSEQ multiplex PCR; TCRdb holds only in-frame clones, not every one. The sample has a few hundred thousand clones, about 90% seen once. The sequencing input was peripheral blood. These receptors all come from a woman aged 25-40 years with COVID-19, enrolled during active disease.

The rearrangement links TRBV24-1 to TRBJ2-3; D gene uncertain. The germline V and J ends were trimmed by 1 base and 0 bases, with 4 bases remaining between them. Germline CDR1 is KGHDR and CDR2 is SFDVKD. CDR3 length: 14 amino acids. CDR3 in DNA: TGTGCCACCAGTGATTTTCCTAGCACAGATACGCAGTATTTT. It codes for CATSDFPSTDTQYF.

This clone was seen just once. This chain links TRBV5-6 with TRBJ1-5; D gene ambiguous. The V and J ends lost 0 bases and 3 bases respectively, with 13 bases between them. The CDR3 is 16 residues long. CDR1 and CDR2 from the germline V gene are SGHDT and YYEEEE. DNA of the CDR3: TGTGCCAGCAGCTTGGGGCCCGGAGGGATCAATCAGCCCCAGCATTTT. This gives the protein CASSLGPGGINQPQHF.

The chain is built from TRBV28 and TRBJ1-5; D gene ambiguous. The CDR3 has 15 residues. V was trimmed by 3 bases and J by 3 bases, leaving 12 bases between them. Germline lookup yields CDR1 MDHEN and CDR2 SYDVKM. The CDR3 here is CASSFSRSLNQPQHF. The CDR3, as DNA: TGTGCCAGCAGTTTTTCCAGGTCACTCAATCAGCCCCAGCATTTT.

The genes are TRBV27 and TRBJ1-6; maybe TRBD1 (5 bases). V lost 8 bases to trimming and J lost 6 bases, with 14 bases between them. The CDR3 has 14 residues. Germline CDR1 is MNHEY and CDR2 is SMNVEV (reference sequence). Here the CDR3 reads CASAKGLSNSPLHF. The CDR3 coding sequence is TGTGCCAGCGCCAAGGGACTGAGTAATTCACCCCTCCACTTT.